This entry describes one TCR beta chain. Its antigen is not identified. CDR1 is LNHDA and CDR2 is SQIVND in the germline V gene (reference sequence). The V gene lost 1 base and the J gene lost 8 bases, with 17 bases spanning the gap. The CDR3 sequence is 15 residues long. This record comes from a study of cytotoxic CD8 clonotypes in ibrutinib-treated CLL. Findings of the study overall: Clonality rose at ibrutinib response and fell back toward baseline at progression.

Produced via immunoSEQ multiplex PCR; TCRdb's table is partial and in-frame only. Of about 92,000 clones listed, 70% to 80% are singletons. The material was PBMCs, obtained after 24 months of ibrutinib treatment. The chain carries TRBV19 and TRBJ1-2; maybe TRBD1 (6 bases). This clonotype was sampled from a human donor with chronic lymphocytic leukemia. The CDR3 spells CASSIAFRDKRGYTF. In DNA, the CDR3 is TGTGCCAGTAGTATAGCATTCCGGGACAAGAGGGGCTACACCTTC.